This is a list of T cell receptor beta chains from one sample in a study of blood T cell repertoires in COVID-19. TCRdb's copy holds only in-frame clones and misses some; the assay was immunoSEQ multiplex PCR. Of over 90,000 clones listed, more than 90% are singletons. Sequencing was carried out using peripheral blood. Receptor source: a woman in her forties or fifties with COVID-19, enrolled during active disease. CDR3s include the opening cysteine and the closing phenylalanine or tryptophan. Each record gives: CDR3 DNA, CDR3 protein, V gene, J gene, clone size, D gene. D genes are given only for firm matches. Clone sizes are given selectively: once, few, many, or a class where the clone is expanded.

DNA: TGCGCCAGCAGCTTGACAGGGGCTGGGGCCAACGTCCTGACTTTC; CDR3: CASSLTGAGANVLTF; V: TRBV5-1; J: TRBJ2-6; size: .; D: TRBD1
DNA: TGTGCCAGTAGTACATGGGACAGCTCTGGAAACACCATATATTTT; CDR3: CASSTWDSSGNTIYF; V: TRBV19; J: TRBJ1-3; size: .; D: TRBD1
DNA: TGTGCCAGTACTACACAGGGAGCAAACTATGGCTACACCTTC; CDR3: CASTTQGANYGYTF; V: TRBV19; J: TRBJ1-2; size: .; D: .
DNA: TGTGCCAGCAGCCAAGATTTAGCGGGGGCCGTCACAGATACGCAGTATTTT; CDR3: CASSQDLAGAVTDTQYF; V: TRBV3-1/TRBV3-2; J: TRBJ2-3; size: .; D: TRBD2
DNA: TGTGCCAGCAGCTTAGGCCTAGCGGGGAGCACAGATACGCAGTATTTT; CDR3: CASSLGLAGSTDTQYF; V: TRBV11-2; J: TRBJ2-3; size: .; D: TRBD2
DNA: TGTGCCACCAGCAGAGGACAGGTGGGAGAAAAACTGTTTTTT; CDR3: CATSRGQVGEKLFF; V: TRBV24-1; J: TRBJ1-4; size: .; D: TRBD1
DNA: TGTGCCAGCATGGCGGGGGGGGCCAGCTCCTACAATGAGCAGTTCTTC; CDR3: CASMAGGASSYNEQFF; V: TRBV5-4; J: TRBJ2-1; size: .; D: TRBD2
DNA: TGCGCCAGCAGACCGGGGGACAATGAGCAGTTCTTC; CDR3: CASRPGDNEQFF; V: TRBV5-1; J: TRBJ2-1; size: once; D: .
DNA: TGTGCCAGTAGTCCCAATCTCGGACAGGGGGCAGGCACGCAGTATTTT; CDR3: CASSPNLGQGAGTQYF; V: TRBV19; J: TRBJ2-3; size: .; D: TRBD1
DNA: TGTGCCAGCAGGCGACCAGGGGCATACGAGCAGTACTTC; CDR3: CASRRPGAYEQYF; V: TRBV11-2; J: TRBJ2-7; size: .; D: .
DNA: TGTGCCTGGAGTAACAGGATGAACACTGAAGCTTTCTTT; CDR3: CAWSNRMNTEAFF; V: TRBV30; J: TRBJ1-1; size: .; D: .
DNA: TGTGCCAGCAGCCTGACTATGACCTCCTACAATGAGCAGTTCTTC; CDR3: CASSLTMTSYNEQFF; V: TRBV3-1/TRBV3-2; J: TRBJ2-1; size: .; D: .
DNA: TGTGCCAGCTCTCAGCGGGTCGTCACAGATACGCAGTATTTT; CDR3: CASSQRVVTDTQYF; V: TRBV14; J: TRBJ2-3; size: .; D: .
DNA: TGTGCCAGCAGTTTTAATCCGACAGGGGACTATGGCTACACCTTC; CDR3: CASSFNPTGDYGYTF; V: TRBV28; J: TRBJ1-2; size: .; D: TRBD1
DNA: TGTGCCTGGAGATGGGGGGAGGTCACCGGGGAGCTGTTTTTT; CDR3: CAWRWGEVTGELFF; V: TRBV30; J: TRBJ2-2; size: .; D: .
DNA: TGTGCCAGCTCAATTCAGGGGGGAAGCAATCAGCCCCAGCATTTT; CDR3: CASSIQGGSNQPQHF; V: TRBV18; J: TRBJ1-5; size: .; D: TRBD1
DNA: TGTGCCAGTGGGACAGGGCCTAACTATGGCTACACCTTC; CDR3: CASGTGPNYGYTF; V: TRBV19; J: TRBJ1-2; size: .; D: TRBD1
DNA: TGTGCCAGCAGCCAAGAGAGGTATGGCTACACCTTC; CDR3: CASSQERYGYTF; V: TRBV3-1/TRBV3-2; J: TRBJ1-2; size: .; D: .
DNA: TGTGCCACCAGTGATTTGCTAGTCTTAGGCAGGGAGGTGTGTGATTCACCCCTCCACTTT; CDR3: CATSDLLVLGREVCDSPLHF; V: TRBV24-1; J: TRBJ1-6; size: .; D: .
DNA: TGCAGCGTTCTCCCGACAGCCCCTCAGACCCAGTACTTC; CDR3: CSVLPTAPQTQYF; V: TRBV29-1; J: TRBJ2-5; size: once; D: .
DNA: TGTGCCAGCAGCGTCTCCATCCGTCAGGGGGCGATTGTCACTGAAGCTTTCTTT; CDR3: CASSVSIRQGAIVTEAFF; V: TRBV9; J: TRBJ1-1; size: once; D: TRBD1
DNA: TGTGCCAGCAGCGTAGCTTTGGGGGGAAGCGGCGAGCAGTACTTC; CDR3: CASSVALGGSGEQYF; V: TRBV9; J: TRBJ2-7; size: .; D: .
DNA: TGTGCCAGCAGCGTCGGAACACTTCGGGGCAATCAGCCCCAGCATTTT; CDR3: CASSVGTLRGNQPQHF; V: TRBV9; J: TRBJ1-5; size: .; D: .
DNA: TGTGCCAGCAGCTTAAATAAACTCTATTCTGGAAACACCATATATTTT; CDR3: CASSLNKLYSGNTIYF; V: TRBV7-8; J: TRBJ1-3; size: .; D: .
DNA: TGCGCCACCCGAGAAACAGGGGCAACTAATGAAAAACTGTTTTTT; CDR3: CATRETGATNEKLFF; V: TRBV5-1; J: TRBJ1-4; size: .; D: TRBD1
DNA: TGTGCCACCAGCATCCTCAGGGGGCAGATCAAATACGAGCAGTACTTC; CDR3: CATSILRGQIKYEQYF; V: TRBV15; J: TRBJ2-7; size: .; D: TRBD1
DNA: TGTGCCACCAGCAGAGAGGGACAAAGGGCGGATATGCAGTATTTT; CDR3: CATSREGQRADMQYF; V: TRBV15; J: TRBJ2-3; size: .; D: .
DNA: TGTGCCAGCAGCCCTTGGGGGGGGAACCAAGAGACCCAGTACTTC; CDR3: CASSPWGGNQETQYF; V: TRBV11-2; J: TRBJ2-5; size: .; D: TRBD2
DNA: TGTGCCAGCAGTTACCTGGGAGGTGAAGCCTACGAGCAGTACTTC; CDR3: CASSYLGGEAYEQYF; V: TRBV6-6; J: TRBJ2-7; size: few; D: .
DNA: TGTGCCAGCAGCTTGGAGCTCTATGGCTACACCTTC; CDR3: CASSLELYGYTF; V: TRBV3-1/TRBV3-2; J: TRBJ1-2; size: .; D: .
DNA: TGTGCCAGCAGCCGACTGGGGACAGGGGGCACTGAAGCTTTCTTT; CDR3: CASSRLGTGGTEAFF; V: TRBV11-2; J: TRBJ1-1; size: .; D: TRBD1
DNA: TGTGCCAGCAGCTTAGCGGGGGGGAAATCCTACGAGCAGTACTTC; CDR3: CASSLAGGKSYEQYF; V: TRBV7-2; J: TRBJ2-7; size: .; D: TRBD2
DNA: TGCGCCAGCAGTCCGACTAGAAAAGAGACCCAGTACTTC; CDR3: CASSPTRKETQYF; V: TRBV10-1; J: TRBJ2-5; size: .; D: .
DNA: TGCGCCAGCAGCCAGCCTAGGGGGATGAACACCGGGGAGCTGTTTTTT; CDR3: CASSQPRGMNTGELFF; V: TRBV4-1; J: TRBJ2-2; size: .; D: .
DNA: TGTGCCAGCAGGCCGGCAGGTTACTCTGGAAACACCATATATTTT; CDR3: CASRPAGYSGNTIYF; V: TRBV28; J: TRBJ1-3; size: .; D: .
DNA: TGTGCCAGCAGCTTAGTGGGGCTGGGCCAGAACACTGAAGCTTTCTTT; CDR3: CASSLVGLGQNTEAFF; V: TRBV7-9; J: TRBJ1-1; size: .; D: .
DNA: TGTGCCAGCAGCTCCATCGGGACAGTTAATGAAAAACTGTTTTTT; CDR3: CASSSIGTVNEKLFF; V: TRBV11-2; J: TRBJ1-4; size: .; D: TRBD1
DNA: TGCGCCAGCAGCTCGGGGGGGGGCCTCCTTGAGACCCAGTACTTC; CDR3: CASSSGGGLLETQYF; V: TRBV5-1; J: TRBJ2-5; size: .; D: TRBD2
DNA: TGTGCCAGCAGCTTAGGACAGATCTTCTATGGCTACACCTTC; CDR3: CASSLGQIFYGYTF; V: TRBV7-9; J: TRBJ1-2; size: .; D: .
DNA: TGTGCCAGCAGCTTCGGGTCCGGCCTAGCGGGGACCCCGGACAATGAGCAGTTCTTC; CDR3: CASSFGSGLAGTPDNEQFF; V: TRBV5-4; J: TRBJ2-1; size: once; D: TRBD2
DNA: TGCGCCAGCAGCCCTCGCCCCGGACAGACCGGATCCAATTCACCCCTCCACTTT; CDR3: CASSPRPGQTGSNSPLHF; V: TRBV5-1; J: TRBJ1-6; size: once; D: .
DNA: TGTGCCACCCGAGGACAGGGGGACACCGGGGAGCTGTTTTTT; CDR3: CATRGQGDTGELFF; V: TRBV6-5; J: TRBJ2-2; size: .; D: TRBD1
DNA: TGTGCCAACAGCGTCGGGTTGGGCACAGATACGCAGTATTTT; CDR3: CANSVGLGTDTQYF; V: TRBV2; J: TRBJ2-3; size: .; D: .